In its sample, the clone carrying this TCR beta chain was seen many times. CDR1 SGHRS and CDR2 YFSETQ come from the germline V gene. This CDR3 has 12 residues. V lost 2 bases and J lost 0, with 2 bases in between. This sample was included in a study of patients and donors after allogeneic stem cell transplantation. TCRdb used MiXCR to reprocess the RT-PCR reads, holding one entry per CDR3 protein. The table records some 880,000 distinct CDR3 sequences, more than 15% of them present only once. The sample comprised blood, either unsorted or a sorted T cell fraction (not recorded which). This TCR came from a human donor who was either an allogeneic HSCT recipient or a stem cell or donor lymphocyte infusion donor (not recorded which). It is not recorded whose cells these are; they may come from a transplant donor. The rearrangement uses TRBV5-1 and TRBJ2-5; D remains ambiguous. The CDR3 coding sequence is TGCGCCAGCAGCTTTAACCAAGAGACCCAGTACTTC. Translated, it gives CASSFNQETQYF.